The text below deals with one T cell receptor beta chain. The protocol was immunoSEQ multiplex PCR, while the TCRdb copy is restricted to in-frame clones and leaves out a portion. The table includes more than 75,000 clones, approximately 94% detected once. The CDR3 spans 15 residues. In germline, CDR1 is SGHVS, CDR2 FQNEAQ. The V segment lost 5 bases and the J segment 1 base; nucleotides outside the gene matches: 6. The source of the sample is a study of T cell changes during pregnancy in multiple sclerosis. V usage is TRBV7-8 and J usage is TRBJ1-1; 8 bases fit TRBD1. The source is a female donor with multiple sclerosis, enrolled in a pregnancy study. The sequencing here drew on peripheral blood, taken in the third trimester of pregnancy. CDR3 DNA sequence: TGTGCCAGCAGCCCCAGGGGGCAGGGGAACACTGAAGCTTTCTTT. Its translation is CASSPRGQGNTEAFF.